Included here is one T cell receptor (beta chain) sequence, with context. The CDR3 has 17 residues. CDR1 is SGHRS and CDR2 is YFSETQ in the germline V gene. V lost 4 bases, J lost 7 bases, and 17 bases stayed unmatched. Original processing notes: Reference gene primers were amplified, and this amplification served to estimate nucleated cell counts. Assay used: immunoSEQ multiplex PCR; TCRdb lists only in-frame clones, some missing. That table gives V, J and clone size, and the DNA gave D and trimming. Of about 250,000 clones in the sample, about nine tenths were seen once. This record comes from a study of blood T cell repertoires in COVID-19. Background on the study: Samples of COVID-19 (acute and convalescent) were obtained from the United States, Italy and Spain. T cells, B-cell-depleted T cells, or PBMCs provided the cDNA or gDNA that served as material.

Followed longitudinally, the Seattle patients had been enrolled during active infection. The sequencing input was peripheral blood. V and J are TRBV5-1 and TRBJ1-2; 9 positions match TRBD1. The sequence came from a woman aged 25 to 39 with COVID-19, enrolled during active disease. The CDR3 coding sequence is TGCGCCAGCAGCAAGTACAGGGGGCGCGACCTCGCTGTTGGCTACACCTTC. Residues: CASSKYRGRDLAVGYTF.